This T cell receptor beta chain was profiled in a study of T cell changes during pregnancy in multiple sclerosis. J was trimmed by 4 bases and V by 0 bases; bases with no gene match: 9. The V gene's germline CDR1 is LNHDA and CDR2 SQIVND (reference sequence). The CDR3 consists of 18 residues. Sequenced by immunoSEQ multiplex PCR; TCRdb stores in-frame clones only, minus some. The repertoire includes approximately 38,000 clones, 80% to 95% of them detected once, and around 5.5% sits in the top ten. The source is a female donor with multiple sclerosis, enrolled in a pregnancy study. V is TRBV19 and J is TRBJ2-6, with TRBD1 matching 7 bases. Sequencing used CD8+ T cells from peripheral blood mononuclear cells, obtained in the third trimester of pregnancy. The chain's CDR3 is CASSIDGDSPFGANVLTF. CDR3 bases: TGTGCCAGTAGTATAGACGGGGACAGCCCCTTCGGGGCCAACGTCCTGACTTTC.